This T cell receptor beta chain was documented in a study of T cell clonality in common variable immunodeficiency. The CDR3 runs 15 residues. CDR1 and CDR2 (germline): SGHRS, YFSETQ. The trim removed 3 bases at V and 3 bases at J, leaving 6 bases unmatched. The table came from immunoSEQ multiplex PCR; TCRdb's copy has only in-frame clones and leaves some out. The sample is made up of fewer than 40,000 clones, none counted only once. Study-wide results and caveats: In common variable immunodeficiency, TCR beta chains reportedly carried fewer deletions and N-nucleotide insertions. CVID subjects showed higher TCRbeta clonality than healthy controls.

CVID meant reduced serum IgG, IgA and/or IgM plus specific antibody deficiency. Blood came from CVID subjects not ill and not taking immunomodulatory or immunosuppressive medication. Heparinized whole blood, 5 to 8 ml, came from each donor. Points on this clone: Its antigen is not known. The read terminates 3 residues before the CDR3 end, so the remaining end is supplied by the germline J gene.

The receptor was isolated from a human donor with common variable immunodeficiency. Sequenced: peripheral blood mononuclear cells. The chain employs TRBV5-1 and TRBJ2-7, with 10 bases matching TRBD2. The sequenced part of the CDR3 DNA is TGCGCCAGCAGCTGGGGTAGCGGGGGGATCTACGAG. Its translation is CASSWGSGGIYE. The full CDR3 is CASSWGSGGIYEQYF.